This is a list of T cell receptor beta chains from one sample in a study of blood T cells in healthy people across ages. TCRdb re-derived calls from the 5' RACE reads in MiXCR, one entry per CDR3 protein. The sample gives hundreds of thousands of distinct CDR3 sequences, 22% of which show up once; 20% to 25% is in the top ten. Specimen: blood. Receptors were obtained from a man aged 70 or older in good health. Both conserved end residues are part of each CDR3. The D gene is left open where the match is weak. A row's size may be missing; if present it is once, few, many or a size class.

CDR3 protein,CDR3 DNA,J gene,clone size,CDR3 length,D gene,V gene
CSATGTVYGYTF,TGCAGTGCTACGGGTACGGTCTATGGCTACACCTTC,TRBJ1-2,NA,12,NA,TRBV20-1
CASSLWGQGPYEQYF,TGTGCCAGCAGCTTATGGGGACAGGGGCCCTACGAGCAGTACTTC,TRBJ2-7,few,15,TRBD1,TRBV7-2
CASTYRLAGTNEQFF,TGTGCCAGCACCTATCGACTAGCGGGAACCAATGAGCAGTTCTTC,TRBJ2-1,few,15,TRBD2,TRBV6-6
CASTLGLEQFF,TGTGCCAGCACTCTAGGTCTTGAGCAGTTCTTC,TRBJ2-1,once,11,NA,TRBV12-3/TRBV12-4
CASSITPGTDTQYF,TGCGCCAGCAGCATTACTCCGGGCACAGATACGCAGTATTTT,TRBJ2-3,NA,14,NA,TRBV5-1
CSALTGGRGGYTF,TGCAGCGCTTTGACGGGGGGGAGGGGTGGCTACACCTTC,TRBJ1-2,NA,13,NA,TRBV29-1
CSVEADKRQYF,TGCAGCGTTGAGGCGGACAAAAGGCAGTACTTC,TRBJ2-7,NA,11,NA,TRBV29-1
CASSQERFSYEQYF,TGTGCCAGCAGCCAAGAACGTTTTTCCTACGAGCAGTACTTC,TRBJ2-7,many,14,NA,TRBV3-1
CASSLLAGRGYTF,TGTGCCAGCAGTTTACTGGCGGGCCGTGGCTACACCTTC,TRBJ1-2,NA,13,NA,TRBV12-3/TRBV12-4
CASSFGRRGDEQYF,TGTGCCAGCAGTTTTGGACGGAGAGGCGACGAGCAGTACTTC,TRBJ2-7,few,14,NA,TRBV12-3/TRBV12-4
CSARLTSGGAFAKNIQYF,TGCAGTGCGAGACTGACTAGCGGGGGGGCGTTCGCCAAAAACATTCAGTACTTC,TRBJ2-4,few,18,TRBD2,TRBV20-1
CASSPRSGRLKNTEAFF,TGTGCCAGCAGCCCCCGATCGGGACGGCTTAAGAACACTGAAGCTTTCTTT,TRBJ1-1,few,17,NA,TRBV5-4
CASSPGTGFDTQYF,TGTGCCAGCAGTCCCGGGACAGGGTTCGATACGCAGTATTTT,TRBJ2-3,NA,14,TRBD1,TRBV12-3/TRBV12-4
CASSRGSGTDTQYF,TGCGCCAGCAGTCGGGGATCCGGCACAGATACGCAGTATTTT,TRBJ2-3,few,14,NA,TRBV4-3
CASRFGREQYF,TGTGCCAGCAGGTTCGGGCGCGAGCAGTACTTC,TRBJ2-7,few,11,NA,TRBV12-3/TRBV12-4
CSVETANYGYTF,TGCAGCGTGGAGACTGCTAACTATGGCTACACCTTC,TRBJ1-2,many,12,NA,TRBV29-1
CASSPREQNEKLFF,TGTGCCAGCAGCCCGAGGGAGCAGAATGAAAAACTGTTTTTT,TRBJ1-4,many,14,NA,TRBV7-9
CASSLGAPGTGKYF,TGTGCCAGCAGTTTAGGGGCCCCGGGGACAGGGAAATATTTT,TRBJ2-3,NA,14,TRBD1,TRBV12-3/TRBV12-4
CASSQEGSGRYGYTF,TGCGCCAGCAGCCAAGAAGGGTCAGGAAGGTATGGCTACACCTTC,TRBJ1-2,few,15,NA,TRBV4-1
CSVAGVSGNTIYF,TGCAGCGTTGCTGGGGTTTCGGGAAACACCATATATTTT,TRBJ1-3,few,13,NA,TRBV29-1
CSAENQGWGNYGYTF,TGCAGTGCTGAAAATCAGGGTTGGGGTAACTATGGCTACACCTTC,TRBJ1-2,NA,15,NA,TRBV20-1
CASSLGLAGGQETQCF,TGTGCCAGCAGCTTGGGGTTAGCGGGGGGTCAAGAGACCCAGTGCTTC,TRBJ2-1,NA,16,TRBD2,TRBV5-6
CSAPPIAGNEQFF,TGCAGTGCTCCTCCGATTGCGGGAAATGAGCAGTTCTTC,TRBJ2-1,many,13,NA,TRBV20-1
CASSLRGFTDTQYF,TGTGCCAGCAGTTTACGGGGGTTCACAGATACGCAGTATTTT,TRBJ2-3,NA,14,NA,TRBV12-3/TRBV12-4
CSVEPGRRMNTEAFF,TGCAGCGTTGAGCCGGGTCGTCGGATGAACACTGAAGCTTTCTTT,TRBJ1-1,once,15,NA,TRBV29-1
CASSLSGAEHQPQHF,TGTGCCAGCAGTTTATCAGGAGCGGAGCATCAGCCCCAGCATTTT,TRBJ1-5,few,15,NA,TRBV27
CSARRQGVADTQYF,TGCAGTGCTAGACGACAGGGAGTCGCAGATACGCAGTATTTT,TRBJ2-3,NA,14,TRBD1,TRBV20-1
CASSQTSGGTKETQYF,TGTGCCAGCAGTCAGACTAGCGGGGGTACGAAAGAGACCCAGTACTTC,TRBJ2-5,few,16,TRBD2,TRBV6-6
CSVDTVLVGGADTQYF,TGCAGCGTCGATACCGTCCTAGTGGGGGGTGCAGATACGCAGTATTTT,TRBJ2-3,once,16,NA,TRBV29-1
CASSTASGARISQYF,TGTGCCAGCAGCACGGCTAGCGGGGCCAGAATTTCGCAGTATTTT,TRBJ2-3,few,15,TRBD2,TRBV7-2
CSARSADLAKNIQYF,TGCAGTGCTAGATCGGCGGACTTAGCCAAAAACATTCAGTACTTC,TRBJ2-4,NA,15,NA,TRBV20-1
CASSPPFRSTDTQYF,TGTGCCAGCTCACCGCCTTTTAGGAGCACAGATACGCAGTATTTT,TRBJ2-3,NA,15,NA,TRBV18
CAWKVTGELFF,TGTGCCTGGAAGGTGACCGGGGAGCTGTTTTTT,TRBJ2-2,NA,11,NA,TRBV30
CSARGYRGSGNTIYF,TGCAGTGCTAGGGGGTATCGGGGTTCTGGAAACACCATATATTTT,TRBJ1-3,NA,15,NA,TRBV20-1
CASSLRRVTQYF,TGTGCCAGCAGTCTGAGAAGGGTTACGCAGTATTTT,TRBJ2-3,NA,12,NA,TRBV12-3/TRBV12-4
CASSLSDGELYGDTF,TGTGCCAGCAGCTTAAGCGACGGCGAACTCTATGGCGACACCTTC,TRBJ1-2,few,15,NA,TRBV11-3
CASSLRGVLGYTF,TGTGCCAGCAGTTTAAGAGGGGTTCTTGGCTACACCTTC,TRBJ1-2,NA,13,NA,TRBV28